These 7 T cell receptor beta chains originate from one sample sequenced in a study of T cell responses to AZD1222 COVID-19 vaccine. The repertoire was sequenced with immunoSEQ multiplex PCR; TCRdb's copy has only in-frame clones and lacks some. This sample has 100,000 to 150,000 clones, with approximately 90% found just once. Source: peripheral blood, taken on day 0 of AZD1222 vaccination. The receptors originated from an adult in good health.

The chain links TRBV19 to TRBJ1-3; D unresolved. The CDR3 length is 15 residues. Looked up from germline, CDR1 is LNHDA and CDR2 is SQIVND (reference sequence). The V end lost 6 bases, the J end lost 4 bases, and 16 bases lay between the germline ends. The CDR3 bases are TGTGCCAGTAGAAGTCGGGAGTTGTCCGGAAACACCATATATTTT. The encoded protein is CASRSRELSGNTIYF. The complete variable domain, with remaining parts taken from reference TRBV19 and TRBJ1-3, reads DGGITQSPKYLFRKEGQNVTLSCEQNLNHDAMYWYRQDPGQGLRLIYYSQIVNDFQKGDIAEGYSVSREKKESFPLTVTSAQKNPTAFYLCASRSRELSGNTIYFGEGSWLTVV.

The gene calls are TRBV28 and TRBJ2-5; 7 nucleotides line up with TRBD2. V shed 7 bases and J 1 base; nucleotides not matched to a gene: 9. The CDR3 spans 15 residues. CDR1 and CDR2 from the germline V gene are MDHEN and SYDVKM. The chain's CDR3 is CASTRLAPGQETQYF. CDR3 DNA sequence: TGTGCCAGCACCCGACTAGCACCTGGCCAAGAGACCCAGTACTTC. The entire variable domain, with the rest obtained from reference TRBV28 and TRBJ2-5, is as follows: DVKVTQSSRYLVKRTGEKVFLECVQDMDHENMFWYRQDPGLGLRLIYFSYDVKMKEKGDIPEGYSVSREKKERFSLILESASTNQTSMYLCASTRLAPGQETQYFGPGTRLLVL.

The chain combines TRBV5-1 with TRBJ1-1; TRBD1 might be the D (5 bases). The CDR3 is 15 residues long. With 4 bases removed from V and 0 bases from J, the gap between germline ends came to 13 bases. Per the germline V gene, CDR1 is SGHRS and CDR2 is YFSETQ. The CDR3 reads CASSPTEGMNTEAFF. The DNA of the CDR3 is TGCGCCAGCAGCCCCACCGAGGGGATGAACACTGAAGCTTTCTTT.

A single count supports this clone. V gene TRBV15 combines with J gene TRBJ1-5, with D possibly being TRBD1 (5 bases). Deletions cut 2 bases from V and 1 base from J, with 9 bases between. Per the germline V gene, CDR1 is LNHNV and CDR2 is YYDKDF (reference sequence). This CDR3 is built from 15 residues. The CDR3 reads CATSRHRDSNQPQHF. The CDR3 coding sequence is TGTGCCACCAGCAGACACCGGGACAGCAATCAGCCCCAGCATTTT.

Only one count was recorded for this clone. This chain joins TRBV27 and TRBJ1-2; D is possibly TRBD1 (5 bases). Germline CDR1 reads MNHEY; CDR2 reads SMNVEV (reference sequence). This CDR3 contains 15 residues. The V end was cut by 8 bases, the J end by 2 bases, with 18 bases between. The chain's CDR3 is CASRPGGTLNYGYTF. The CDR3 region has the DNA TGTGCCAGCCGTCCCGGGGGGACGTTAAACTATGGCTACACCTTC.

V is TRBV28 and J is TRBJ2-2; 11 positions match TRBD2. This CDR3 has 17 residues. V shed 6 bases, J shed 0 bases, and the junction held 6 bases outside the gene matches. Germline values: CDR1 MDHEN, CDR2 SYDVKM. CDR3 sequence (DNA): TGTGCCAGCAGCGGCGGGGGACTAGCGGCGAACACCGGGGAGCTGTTTTTT. This sequence encodes CASSGGGLAANTGELFF.

This sequence joins TRBV11-2 and TRBJ2-4, with D maybe TRBD1 (5 bases). The V end was cut by 1 base, the J end by 3 bases, with 13 bases between. CDR1 SGHAT and CDR2 FQNNGV come from the germline V gene. The CDR3 runs to 16 residues. The CDR3 loop reads CASSLGLSGNKNIQYF. The CDR3 region has the DNA TGTGCCAGCAGCTTAGGATTGTCAGGGAACAAAAACATTCAGTACTTC.